This note documents a single T cell receptor beta chain sequence. Its recognized antigen is unknown. The record has no base qualities; no much larger clone is one base away. The sample is drawn from a study of shared T cell receptors in the human thymus (TCRdb year 2021). Looking at the study overall: The study examined how self-reactive, shared T-cell receptor alpha chains are generated in the human thymus.

Counted from cysteine to phenylalanine, this CDR3 has 13 amino acids. The DNA shown is the 39-base CDR3, in frame from base 1. CDR1 and CDR2 were assigned from the germline V gene as ENHRY and SYGVKD. The germline ends are 5 bases apart after V is trimmed by 3 bases and J by 3 bases. Library preparation used the immunoSEQ multiplex PCR assay. TCRdb mirrors the immuneACCESS table, restricted to in-frame sequences. Some clones are absent from its copies; in checked studies, under half trace to an unresolved V gene, and the reason for the others is unknown. In all, the sample holds hundreds of thousands of clones, and more than 70% of those were seen once. Under 0.01% of the sample goes to the ten largest clones. This sample also appeared in a second study, on human thymus T cells. Drawing on the second study: In Finland, the donors were immunologically healthy infants who were having open corrective cardiac surgery for congenital heart defects. Thymus tissue was collected as surgical resects that were removed during corrective cardiac surgery. V and J gene segment usage appeared biased in both thymic and peripheral blood repertoires. Highly overlapping thymic TCR repertoires among unrelated individuals were reported in the related research. The study characterized TCR alpha and beta repertoires from under 10 infant thymus samples and a few related peripheral blood samples. The infant donors were roughly 6 to 244 days old, and the cohort included over 5 males and two females. Thymocytes were mechanically released from the tissue and were stored as pellets of roughly 10-32 million cells at -70 degrees C. A QIAsymphony instrument was used to extract genomic DNA from frozen cell pellets. TCRB and TCRAD loci were amplified from a standardized quantity of quality-controlled genomic DNA using the immunoSEQ multiplex PCR assay. The amplicons spanned the V(D)J region and were long enough to cover the CDR3 and allow V and J genes to be identified. Amplicon sequencing was performed on an Illumina platform through the commercial immunoSEQ service. Corrections for primer bias and sequencing errors followed previously described methods, while TCRAD and TCRB definitions were based on the IMGT database. immunoSEQ Analyzer 3.0 and VDJTools were used for repertoire analysis, which covered basic statistics, V/J segment usage, diversity estimates, rarefaction and pairwise overlap. To estimate diversity, the Chao1, ChaoE, Efron-Thisted, Shannon and inverse Simpson indices were applied, and diversity was also estimated on datasets down-sampled to the smallest sample. For repertoire overlap, CDR3 nucleotide sequence, V gene and J gene had to match strictly, and clustering was done by Jaccard-based multidimensional scaling. On average, thymus samples gave 800,000 or so unique TCRB clonotypes, whereas blood samples gave roughly 84,000.

The chain was built from TRBV10-3 and TRBJ2-2; the D gene lacks a confident call. This sequence originates from a boy younger than two with a congenital heart defect. Donor details come from another sample of the same person, matched by shared clones. The sample comprised thymocytes. The CDR3 here reads CAISDSDTGELFF. The nucleotide sequence reads TGTGCCATCAGTGATTCTGACACCGGGGAGCTGTTTTTT.